A single sample is the source of the 18 T cell receptor beta chains below, sequenced in a study of shared clonotypes between healthy human individuals. The assay was immunoSEQ multiplex PCR, and TCRdb's table has in-frame clones only and misses some. Here the sample spans roughly 500,000 clones, less than 80% being singletons. Sequences were obtained from PBMCs. These receptors were obtained from a woman aged 40 to 50 in good health. Some clones in this sample may be carry-over from other donors' samples.

J is TRBJ2-1 and V is TRBV29-1; D gene unclear. Trimming cost V 5 bases and J 0 bases, with 11 bases left between them. Germline loops: CDR1 SQVTM, CDR2 ANQGSEA. The CDR3 is 14 residues long. The chain's CDR3 is CSVFAQFSYNEQFF. The DNA of the CDR3 is TGCAGCGTTTTTGCGCAGTTCTCCTACAATGAGCAGTTCTTC.

This clone was picked up one time. This sequence joins TRBV5-1 and TRBJ2-1; weak D call: TRBD1 (6 bases). The CDR3 consists of 16 residues. Germline V lookup: CDR1 SGHRS, CDR2 YFSETQ. V lost 1 base and J lost 8, with 19 bases in between. Here the CDR3 reads CASSLKIGAGAYEQFF. The CDR3 DNA is TGCGCCAGCAGCTTGAAAATAGGTGCAGGGGCCTATGAGCAGTTCTTC.

The rearrangement joins TRBV23-1 to TRBJ2-7; D might be TRBD2 (6 bases). TRBV23-1 is an ORF; its function is uncertain. V was clipped by 6 bases and J by 0 bases, with 18 bases between them. The CDR3 extends over 16 amino acids. CDR3: CASRNRDSSLSYEQYF. The CDR3 region has the DNA TGCGCCAGCAGGAACCGGGACTCCTCCCTCTCCTACGAGCAGTACTTC.

The J gene is TRBJ2-3, the V gene TRBV2, with D tentatively TRBD1 (6 bases). With 4 bases removed from V and 4 bases from J, the gap between germline ends came to 15 bases. The CDR3 length is 15 residues. Per germline, CDR1 SNHLY and CDR2 FYNNEI. The CDR3 nucleotides read TGTGCCAGCAGTGTGAGGTCAGGGGTGTCAGATACGCAGTATTTT. Protein product: CASSVRSGVSDTQYF.

The chain carries TRBV6-1 and TRBJ2-3, with D unclear. V gave up 3 bases and J gave up 2 bases, with 15 bases separating them. This CDR3 is 16 amino acids long. CDR1 and CDR2 from the germline V gene are MNHNS and SASEGT. The DNA for the CDR3 is TGTGCCAGCAGTGACATGATAGCTAGGCCCACAGATACGCAGTATTTT. It is translated as CASSDMIARPTDTQYF.

The chain links TRBV7-2 to TRBJ2-7; D gene ambiguous. The germline V gene encodes CDR1 SGHTA and CDR2 FQGNSA. This CDR3 region has 13 residues. Trimming pared 1 base from V and 4 bases from J, leaving 8 bases between. The CDR3: CASSLGRFYEQYF. The CDR3 nucleotides read TGTGCCAGCAGCTTAGGCAGGTTTTACGAGCAGTACTTC.

This chain links TRBV7-2 with TRBJ1-2; 8 bases map to TRBD1. The CDR3 is made up of 14 amino acids. After removal of 8 bases from V and 8 bases from J, the junction contained 13 bases not matched to a gene. The germline V gene encodes CDR1 SGHTA and CDR2 FQGNSA. The CDR3: CASWYRGTTEGYTF. CDR3 sequence (DNA): TGTGCCAGCTGGTACAGGGGGACGACGGAAGGCTACACCTTC.

This clone was counted a single time. This chain links TRBV15 with TRBJ2-7; 7 bases agree with TRBD2. This CDR3 has 14 residues. Trimming took 1 base from V and 2 from J; bases not matched to a gene: 2. CDR1 is LNHNV and CDR2 is YYDKDF in the germline V gene (reference sequence). Here the CDR3 DNA reads TGTGCCACCAGCAGAGCTAGCGGACCCTACGAGCAGTACTTC. Amino acid sequence: CATSRASGPYEQYF.

This chain's CDR3 is CASSSKTAGELFF. The CDR3 DNA reads as TGTGCCAGCAGCTCAAAGACAGCCGGGGAGCTGTTTTTT. The V and J genes are TRBV7-2 and TRBJ2-2, with D perhaps TRBD1 (5 bases). Per germline, CDR1 SGHTA and CDR2 FQGNSA. Trimming took 4 bases from V and 6 from J, leaving 9 bases between them. This CDR3 is 13 amino acids long.

This clone turned up a few times. J is TRBJ1-1 and V is TRBV28; D gene uncertain. Between the trimmed V and J ends, which lost 3 bases and 2 bases, there was a span of 10 bases. The length of the CDR3 is 14 residues. Germline loops: CDR1 MDHEN, CDR2 SYDVKM. The CDR3 DNA is TGTGCCAGCAGTTTCGATAATAGAAACACTGAAGCTTTCTTT. This codes for CASSFDNRNTEAFF.

This clone has just a few counts. The chain is built from TRBV4-3 and TRBJ2-7; 7 bases agree with TRBD2. Per germline, CDR1 LGHNA and CDR2 YSLEER. This CDR3 is 14 amino acids long. The J segment lost 3 bases and the V segment lost 0 bases, leaving 2 bases of the junction unmatched. CDR3 bases: TGCGCCAGCAGCCAAGAGACTAGCAGCTACGAGCAGTACTTC. Protein sequence: CASSQETSSYEQYF.

The chain combines TRBV28 with TRBJ2-7; tentatively, D is TRBD2 (6 bases). The CDR3 loop spans 11 amino acids. CDR1 is MDHEN, CDR2 SYDVKM, per germline. CDR3 nucleotides: TGTGTCACGGGACTCTCCTACGAGCAGTACTTC. It codes for CVTGLSYEQYF.

V and J are TRBV29-1 and TRBJ2-6; D not certain. CDR3 size: 13 residues. V was cut by 7 bases and J by 1 base, with 8 bases left in between. The germline V gene has CDR1 SQVTM and CDR2 ANQGSEA. The CDR3 sequence: CSAKGSGANVLTF. CDR3 DNA: TGCAGCGCCAAGGGTTCTGGGGCCAACGTCCTGACTTTC.

This clone has only a few counts. The chain carries TRBV30 and TRBJ2-7; TRBD1 aligns across 8 bases. This CDR3 contains 14 residues. Germline CDR1 is GTSNPN and CDR2 is SVGIG (reference sequence). The ends lost 3 bases at V and 4 bases at J; junction bases unmatched: 8. The CDR3 sequence is CAWSRGQGVYEQYF. The CDR3 DNA reads TGTGCCTGGAGCAGGGGGCAGGGAGTGTACGAGCAGTACTTC.

The rearrangement links TRBV19 to TRBJ2-2; tentatively, D is TRBD1 or TRBD2 (5 bases each). The CDR3 has 16 residues. Trimming removed 3 bases from V and 0 bases from J, with 11 bases in between. The germline gives CDR1 LNHDA, CDR2 SQIVND (reference sequence). The chain's CDR3 is CASSMSQGANTGELFF. The CDR3 nucleotides are TGTGCCAGTAGTATGTCCCAGGGAGCGAACACCGGGGAGCTGTTTTTT. Filled out from reference TRBV19 and TRBJ2-2, the complete variable domain reads DGGITQSPKYLFRKEGQNVTLSCEQNLNHDAMYWYRQDPGQGLRLIYYSQIVNDFQKGDIAEGYSVSREKKESFPLTVTSAQKNPTAFYLCASSMSQGANTGELFFGEGSRLTVL.

This chain links TRBV19 with TRBJ2-1; the match to TRBD2 covers 13 bases. The CDR3 is 16 amino acids. The junction had 6 bases not matched to a gene; V was cut back by 2 bases and J by 8 bases. CDR1 LNHDA and CDR2 SQIVND come from the germline V gene (reference sequence). CDR3 amino acids: CASSIFGTSGTDEQFF. In DNA form, the CDR3 reads TGTGCCAGTAGTATATTCGGGACTAGCGGGACCGATGAGCAGTTCTTC.

The gene calls are TRBV7-2 and TRBJ2-3, with D possibly matching TRBD1 (6 bases). The CDR3 runs to 14 residues. CDR1 and CDR2 (germline): SGHTA, FQGNSA. V was trimmed by 1 base and J by 4 bases, leaving 9 bases between them. The CDR3 DNA reads TGTGCCAGCAGCTTAGGCAGGGGCGCAGATACGCAGTATTTT. Translation gives CASSLGRGADTQYF. The whole variable domain, filled in from reference TRBV7-2 and TRBJ2-3, reads GAGVSQSPSNKVTEKGKDVELRCDPISGHTALYWYRQSLGQGLEFLIYFQGNSAPDKSGLPSDRFSAERTGGSVSTLTIQRTQQEDSAVYLCASSLGRGADTQYFGPGTRLTVL.

CDR3: CASSLDPWDAQFF. For the CDR3, the DNA is TGTGCCAGCAGCTTAGATCCCTGGGACGCGCAGTTCTTC. The chain uses TRBV11-2 and TRBJ2-1; D might be TRBD1 or TRBD2, each matching 5 bases. The CDR3 runs 13 residues. The germline gives CDR1 SGHAT, CDR2 FQNNGV. The V and J ends lost 0 bases and 12 bases respectively, with 12 bases between them.